Here is one T cell receptor beta chain with its context. This sample was taken from a study of cytomegalovirus exposure and HLA in healthy donors. CDR1 and CDR2 (germline): MDHEN, SYDVKM. This CDR3 comprises 16 residues. Trimming removed 3 bases at V and 4 bases at J, with 16 bases between. The PCR had 60 Vbeta and 13 Jbeta primers. Profiling relied on immunoSEQ multiplex PCR, and the TCRdb table lists in-frame clones only, not all of them. The profile covers over 150,000 clones, with approximately 76% appearing a single time and around 1.5% taken by the ten largest. This TCR was recovered from a man aged 55 to 69 in good health and CMV-seronegative. This rearrangement joins TRBV28 to TRBJ1-5; D not resolved. The sample comprised PBMCs. The CDR3 nucleotides are TGTGCCAGCAGTTTCACCGGCAGGAGGGTTAATCAGCCCCAGCATTTT. Its protein product is CASSFTGRRVNQPQHF.